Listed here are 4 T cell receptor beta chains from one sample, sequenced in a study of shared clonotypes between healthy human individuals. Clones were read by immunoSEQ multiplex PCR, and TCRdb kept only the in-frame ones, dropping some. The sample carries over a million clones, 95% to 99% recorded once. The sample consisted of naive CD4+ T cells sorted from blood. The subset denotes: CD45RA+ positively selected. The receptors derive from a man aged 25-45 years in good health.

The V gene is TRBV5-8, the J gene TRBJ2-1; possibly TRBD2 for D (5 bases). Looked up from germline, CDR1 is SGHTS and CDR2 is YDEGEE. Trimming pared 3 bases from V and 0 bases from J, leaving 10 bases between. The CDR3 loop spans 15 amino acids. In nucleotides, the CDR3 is TGTGCCAGCAGCTCCGGACTTCGCTCCTACAATGAGCAGTTCTTC. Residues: CASSSGLRSYNEQFF.

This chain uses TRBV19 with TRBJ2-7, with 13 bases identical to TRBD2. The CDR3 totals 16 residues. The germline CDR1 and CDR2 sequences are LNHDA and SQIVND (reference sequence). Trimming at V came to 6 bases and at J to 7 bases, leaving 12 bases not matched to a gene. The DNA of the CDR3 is TGTGCCAGTAGCCCCTTGTGGACTAGCGGGAGAGGGGAGCAGTACTTC. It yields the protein CASSPLWTSGRGEQYF. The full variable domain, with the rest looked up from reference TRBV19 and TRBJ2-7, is DGGITQSPKYLFRKEGQNVTLSCEQNLNHDAMYWYRQDPGQGLRLIYYSQIVNDFQKGDIAEGYSVSREKKESFPLTVTSAQKNPTAFYLCASSPLWTSGRGEQYFGPGTRLTVT.

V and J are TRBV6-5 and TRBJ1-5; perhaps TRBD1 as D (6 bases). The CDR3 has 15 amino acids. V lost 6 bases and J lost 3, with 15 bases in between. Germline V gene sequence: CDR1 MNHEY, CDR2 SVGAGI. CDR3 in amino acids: CASSQGQTLNQPQHF. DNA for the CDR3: TGTGCCAGCAGCCAAGGACAGACCCTCAATCAGCCCCAGCATTTT.

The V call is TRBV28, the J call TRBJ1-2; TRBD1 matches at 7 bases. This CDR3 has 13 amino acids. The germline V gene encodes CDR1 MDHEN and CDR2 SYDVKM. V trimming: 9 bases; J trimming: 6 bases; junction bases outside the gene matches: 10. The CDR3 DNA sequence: TGTGCCAGTCGTTGGACGGGACAGCATGGCTACACCTTC. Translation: CASRWTGQHGYTF.